This entry lists 19 T cell receptor beta chains sequenced from one sample in a study of T-cell reconstitution after alpha-beta-depleted transplantation in children. Unique molecular identifiers were incorporated when the TCRbeta library was constructed. TCRdb independently ran MiXCR on the PCR reads; one entry per CDR3 protein. Here the sample spans about 98,000 distinct CDR3 sequences, about 22% being singletons. Source: PBMCs, taken before TCRalphabeta/CD19-depleted stem cell transplant. The receptors come from a boy younger than 10 with acute lymphoblastic leukemia, due to receive a stem cell transplant.

In its sample, this clonotype was seen a few times. V is TRBV20-1 and J is TRBJ2-1, with a tentative D call TRBD2 (6 bases). The V gene lost 3 bases and the J gene lost 8 bases, with 20 bases spanning the gap. Germline CDR1 is DFQATT and CDR2 is SNEGSKA (reference sequence). This CDR3 has 15 amino acids. The CDR3 region is CSARRPGGGAHEQFF. CDR3 DNA: TGCAGTGCTAGGCGGCCGGGCGGAGGGGCACATGAGCAGTTCTTC.

This clonotype has only a few counts. The chain has TRBV20-1 and TRBJ2-7; D unclear. This CDR3 is built from 13 residues. Between the trimmed V and J ends, which lost 0 bases and 0 bases, there was a span of 6 bases. Germline values: CDR1 DFQATT, CDR2 SNEGSKA (reference sequence). CDR3 in amino acids: CSARDPLSYEQYF. DNA of the CDR3: TGCAGTGCTAGAGATCCCCTCTCCTACGAGCAGTACTTC.

This clonotype came up a few times. The chain uses TRBV5-1 and TRBJ2-3; either TRBD1 or TRBD2 may supply D (5 bases each). Germline V lookup: CDR1 SGHRS, CDR2 YFSETQ. Trimming removed 6 bases from V and 2 bases from J, with 19 bases in between. The CDR3 has 16 residues. Here the CDR3 reads CASKLPGPHNTDTQYF. CDR3 DNA sequence: TGCGCCAGCAAACTTCCGGGACCACATAACACAGATACGCAGTATTTT.

This clonotype was counted at least ten times. This rearrangement joins TRBV29-1 to TRBJ2-1; 10 bases agree with TRBD2. In germline, CDR1 is SQVTM, CDR2 ANQGSEA. CDR3 length: 14 residues. V was clipped by 6 bases and J by 6 bases; unmatched bases: 8. CDR3 residues: CSVPPSGRSNEQFF. CDR3 DNA sequence: TGCAGCGTGCCCCCTAGCGGGAGATCCAATGAGCAGTTCTTC.

Concerning this clonotype: One end of the junction varies from germline; a read error may be responsible. The V gene is TRBV11-2, the J gene TRBJ2-7, with 8 nucleotides matching TRBD2. Germline assignment: CDR1 SGHAT and CDR2 FQNNGV. This CDR3 has 11 residues. This chain's CDR3 is CTSAGGDEQYF. CDR3 DNA: TGTACCAGCGCGGGGGGTGACGAGCAGTACTTC.

The chain uses TRBV4-2 and TRBJ1-5; D may be TRBD1 (6 bases). CDR1 and CDR2 (germline): LGHNA, YNFKEQ. The CDR3 spans 17 residues. V lost 4 bases and J lost 7, with 23 bases in between. CDR3 residues: CASSPGRPQGFRQPQHF. The DNA of the CDR3 is TGTGCCAGCAGCCCTGGGAGGCCACAGGGATTTAGGCAGCCCCAGCATTTT.

The count of this clonotype is one. The chain combines TRBV2 with TRBJ2-4, with D perhaps matching TRBD2 (6 bases). Looked up from germline, CDR1 is SNHLY and CDR2 is FYNNEI. V lost 4 bases and J lost 8, with 15 bases in between. There are 14 residues in the CDR3. The DNA of the CDR3 is TGTGCCAGCAGTGGGCGGGGTTGGGGTGACATTCAGTACTTC. This gives the protein CASSGRGWGDIQYF.

This clonotype was seen only a few times. The chain carries TRBV5-1 and TRBJ2-3; tentatively, D is TRBD2 (6 bases). Trimming took 8 bases from V and 1 from J, leaving 14 bases between them. CDR3 length: 14 amino acids. CDR1 is SGHRS and CDR2 is YFSETQ in the germline V gene. In DNA form, the CDR3 reads TGCGCCAGTTCCTTAGCGGAAGGCACAGATACGCAGTATTTT. Translated, it gives CASSLAEGTDTQYF.

This clonotype was observed many times. The chain has TRBV4-1 and TRBJ2-5; TRBD2 is a possible D gene (7 bases). The CDR3 totals 16 residues. The germline gives CDR1 MGHRA, CDR2 YSYEKL. Trimming shortened V by 0 bases and J by 4 bases, and 15 bases separated the two germline ends. Here the CDR3 DNA reads TGCGCCAGCAGCCAAGATGCTAGCGGAGGGGGAGAGACCCAGTACTTC. Its protein product is CASSQDASGGGETQYF.

This clonotype was seen a handful of times. This chain joins TRBV29-1 and TRBJ1-1; D remains ambiguous. CDR1 and CDR2 (germline): SQVTM, ANQGSEA. Trimming removed 7 bases at V and 3 bases at J, with 18 bases between. The CDR3 loop spans 14 amino acids. CDR3: CSARIHRDYTEAFF. CDR3 in DNA: TGCAGCGCCAGAATTCACAGAGATTACACTGAAGCTTTCTTT.

CDR3 protein: CASSLTRQGWETEAFF. The CDR3 nucleotides are TGTGCCAGCTCACTCACCCGACAGGGGTGGGAGACTGAAGCTTTCTTT. This chain connects TRBV18 to TRBJ1-1, with 8 bases fitting TRBD1. The CDR3 is 16 amino acids. V shed 4 bases, J shed 5 bases, and the junction held 12 bases outside the gene matches. Per the germline V gene, CDR1 is KGHSH and CDR2 is LQKENI.

To note about this clonotype: A read error may produce the germline difference seen at one junction end. The chain carries TRBV6-1 and TRBJ2-5; D not resolved. This CDR3 has 12 amino acids. Germline V CDR1 and CDR2: MNHNS, SASEGT. The CDR3 DNA reads TGTGCCACCAGTACCCTCGGGGAGACCCAGTACTTC. Translating it yields CATSTLGETQYF.

J is TRBJ2-5 and V is TRBV28; weak D call: TRBD2 (5 bases). The length of the CDR3 is 15 residues. CDR1 and CDR2 (germline): MDHEN, SYDVKM. V dropped 3 bases and J dropped 5 bases, with 16 bases sitting between them. The CDR3 region is CASSFWVGESETQYF. The DNA for the CDR3 is TGTGCCAGCAGTTTTTGGGTTGGGGAGAGTGAGACCCAGTACTTC.

This clonotype was recorded at least ten times. The V gene is TRBV28, the J gene TRBJ1-5; unclear D gene. Per the germline V gene, CDR1 is MDHEN and CDR2 is SYDVKM. CDR3 length: 12 residues. The V gene lost 7 bases and the J gene lost 9 bases, with 13 bases spanning the gap. This CDR3 is CASKGSRRPQHF. Written as DNA, the CDR3 is TGTGCCAGCAAGGGCTCCCGGCGGCCCCAGCATTTT.

The rearrangement links TRBV12-3 or TRBV12-4 to TRBJ2-5; D unresolved. The CDR3 sequence is 12 residues long. V dropped 3 bases and J dropped 4 bases, with 6 bases sitting between them. The CDR3 bases are TGTGCCAGCAGTTTGTCGAGAGAGACCCAGTACTTC. This sequence encodes CASSLSRETQYF.

This clonotype was counted between two and nine times. The gene calls are TRBV11-2 and TRBJ2-5; 16 positions match TRBD2. The V and J ends lost 5 bases and 5 bases, in that order; junction bases with no gene match: 17. Germline V CDR1 and CDR2: SGHAT, FQNNGV. This CDR3 spans 20 amino acids. The CDR3, as DNA: TGTGCCAGCAGCCCCGCACCGACCGGGACTAGCGGGAGGGCTAAGGAGACCCAGTACTTC. Translating it yields CASSPAPTGTSGRAKETQYF.

This clonotype was found a few times. The V gene is TRBV5-1, the J gene TRBJ2-7; a possible D gene is TRBD1 (5 bases). The CDR3 runs 11 residues. In germline, CDR1 is SGHRS, CDR2 YFSETQ. The germline V and J ends were trimmed by 5 bases and 3 bases, with 6 bases remaining between them. The CDR3 here is CASRRGYEQYF. The CDR3 region has the DNA TGCGCCAGCAGAAGGGGCTACGAGCAGTACTTC.

The chain joins TRBV20-1 to TRBJ1-2; 10 nucleotides align to TRBD1. Per the germline V gene, CDR1 is DFQATT and CDR2 is SNEGSKA (reference sequence). Trimming cost V 1 base and J 7 bases; bases outside gene matches: 18. This CDR3 has 18 amino acids. CDR3 DNA sequence: TGCAGTGCTAGAGGAAGACAGGGGGCGCGCACCCCCCACGTTGGCTACACCTTC. Protein sequence: CSARGRQGARTPHVGYTF.

The rearrangement joins TRBV9 to TRBJ2-3, with 7 nucleotides matching TRBD2. CDR1 and CDR2 (germline): SGDLS, YYNGEE. This CDR3 is 15 amino acids long. The V and J ends lost 4 bases and 5 bases, in that order; junction bases with no gene match: 10. The CDR3 spells CASSPGGRVGDTQYF. The DNA for the CDR3 is TGTGCCAGCAGCCCAGGAGGGAGGGTCGGAGATACGCAGTATTTT.